This TCR beta chain was documented in a study of CD8+ T cells in alopecia areata. RNA extraction was followed by reverse transcription into cDNA, which acted as the sequencing template. Here immunoSEQ multiplex PCR was the method, and the copy in TCRdb shows in-frame clones only, minus some. The table has just over 150,000 clones, less than 65% seen once. The CDR3 runs 12 residues. Per germline, CDR1 SGHRS and CDR2 YFSETQ. Deletions cut 3 bases from V and 3 bases from J, with 3 bases between. This receptor was obtained from a human donor with alopecia areata. Specimen: CD8+ T cells sorted from blood, collected at week 0. The V call is TRBV5-1, the J call TRBJ2-2, with D unclear. CDR3 in DNA: TGCGCCAGCAGCTCTCACACCGGGGAGCTGTTTTTT. Its protein product is CASSSHTGELFF. The full variable domain, its missing parts supplied by reference TRBV5-1 and TRBJ2-2, is KAGVTQTPRYLIKTRGQQVTLSCSPISGHRSVSWYQQTPGQGLQFLFEYFSETQRNKGNFPGRFSGRQFSNSRSEMNVSTLELGDSALYLCASSSHTGELFFGEGSRLTVL.